This TCR beta chain is drawn from a study of blood T cell repertoires in COVID-19. Study details: Samples came from the United States, Italy and Spain, spanning acute and convalescent COVID-19. T cells, B-cell-depleted T cells, or PBMCs provided the cDNA or gDNA that served as material.

The CDR3 runs 14 residues. Germline V gene sequence: CDR1 SGHNT, CDR2 YYREEE (reference sequence). With 0 bases removed from V and 4 bases from J, the gap between germline ends came to 8 bases. In the original analysis: For nucleated cells, counts were estimated from reference gene primer amplification. Libraries were prepared by immunoSEQ multiplex PCR; TCRdb keeps only in-frame clonotypes and omits some of them. That table gives V, J and clone size, and the DNA gave D and trimming. The sample lists over 150,000 clones; roughly 85% were seen once. The clonotype comes from a man aged 35 to 55 with acute or convalescent COVID-19. Sequenced material: peripheral blood. The rearrangement uses TRBV5-4 and TRBJ2-1; no clear D gene. CDR3 in DNA: TGTGCCAGCAGCTTGGGAGTCGGGTACAATGAGCAGTTCTTC. The encoded protein is CASSLGVGYNEQFF.